This T cell receptor beta chain was found in a study of blood T cell repertoires in COVID-19. Overall study context: Sources were T cells, B-cell-depleted T cells, or PBMCs; the material itself was cDNA or gDNA.

Sequencing was performed with immunoSEQ multiplex PCR; in TCRdb, only in-frame clones are kept and a portion is missing. The table lists under 150,000 clones, about 86% of them singletons, with approximately 20% in the top ten. The CDR3 has 10 residues. Germline CDR1 is DFQATT and CDR2 is SNEGSKA (reference sequence). Trimming removed 3 bases from V and 5 bases from J, with 4 bases in between. Sequencing input: peripheral blood. The TCR originated in a woman in her fifties or sixties who had recovered from COVID-19. The rearrangement uses TRBV20-1 and TRBJ2-5, with D unclear. The CDR3 spells CSASSETQYF. CDR3 sequence (DNA): TGCAGTGCTAGTAGCGAGACCCAGTACTTC.